This T cell receptor (beta chain) was observed in a study of shared clonotypes between healthy human individuals. Concerning this clone itself: At the DNA level, this CDR3 is encoded by other sequences in the same sample as well.

Germline V CDR1 and CDR2: MDHEN, SYDVKM. The CDR3 sequence is 11 residues long. Between the trimmed V and J ends, which lost 3 bases and 9 bases, there was a span of 6 bases. Assay execution proceeded at the deep level. TCRdb's copy holds only in-frame clones and misses some; the assay was immunoSEQ multiplex PCR. The repertoire holds fewer than 2.5 million clones, with approximately 93% as singletons. The sequencing sample was made of naive CD4+ T cells from PBMCs. Subset indicated: CD45RA+ positively selected. The chain joins TRBV28 to TRBJ2-1; D remains unclear. This TCR derives from a man aged 18 to 30 in good health. Some clones in this sample may be carry-over from other donors' samples. CDR3 sequence: CASSLGREQFF. The CDR3 DNA reads TGTGCCAGCAGTTTGGGCCGTGAGCAGTTCTTC.